The rows below give T cell receptor beta chains drawn from one sample of a study of CD4 T cell repertoires in COVID-19. The data were produced by immunoSEQ multiplex PCR, yet TCRdb's version contains in-frame clones alone and is incomplete. The repertoire holds about 75,000 clones, with roughly four fifths as singletons. This sample comprised CD4+ T cells from peripheral blood, obtained after recovery from COVID-19. The receptor source for this set is a human donor who had COVID-19. CDR3s include the opening cysteine and the closing phenylalanine or tryptophan. A D gene is named only where the DNA matches it firmly. Rows may omit the clone size; those that give it use once, few, many or a size class.

V,D,size,J,CDR3,DNA
TRBV24-1,TRBD2,NA,TRBJ2-7,CATSTGTSGATSYEQYF,TGTGCCACCAGTACCGGGACTAGCGGGGCTACCTCCTACGAGCAGTACTTC
TRBV6-1,TRBD2,once,TRBJ2-1,CASSEGASGYNEQFF,TGTGCCAGCAGTGAAGGGGCTAGCGGATACAATGAGCAGTTCTTC
TRBV6-5,NA,NA,TRBJ2-1,CASSYGDGGIEQFF,TGTGCCAGCAGTTACGGCGATGGCGGCATTGAGCAGTTCTTC
TRBV6-5,NA,NA,TRBJ2-5,CASSSQGMETQYF,TGTGCCAGCAGCTCCCAGGGGATGGAGACCCAGTACTTC
TRBV5-5,NA,NA,TRBJ1-1,CASSFLGGGGTEAFF,TGTGCCAGCAGCTTCCTAGGGGGAGGGGGCACTGAAGCTTTCTTT
TRBV19,TRBD1,once,TRBJ1-2,CASSTGTGPYGYTF,TGTGCCAGTAGTACCGGGACAGGGCCGTATGGCTACACCTTC
TRBV19,NA,once,TRBJ1-4,CASSSGVKLFF,TGTGCCAGTAGTTCAGGGGTTAAACTGTTTTTT
TRBV10-2,NA,few,TRBJ1-5,CASSEPWGGLGGNQPQHF,TGCGCCAGCAGTGAGCCCTGGGGAGGCCTGGGGGGCAATCAGCCCCAGCATTTT
TRBV6-5,NA,NA,TRBJ1-6,CASRGFTSPLHF,TGTGCCAGCAGGGGATTTACTTCACCCCTCCACTTT
TRBV18,NA,NA,TRBJ1-5,CASSPAGGGNQPQHF,TGTGCCAGCTCACCAGCTGGGGGGGGGAATCAGCCCCAGCATTTT
TRBV5-8,NA,NA,TRBJ1-5,CASSLAWVSGNQPQHF,TGTGCCAGCAGCTTGGCTTGGGTCTCGGGCAATCAGCCCCAGCATTTT
TRBV27,NA,few,TRBJ1-1,CASSVTGWGNTEAFF,TGTGCCAGCAGTGTTACAGGGTGGGGGAACACTGAAGCTTTCTTT
TRBV10-3,NA,NA,TRBJ1-1,CAISALQGNTEAFF,TGTGCCATCAGTGCTCTTCAGGGTAACACTGAAGCTTTCTTT
TRBV14,TRBD2,NA,TRBJ2-1,CASSQAGLAGVEQFF,TGTGCCAGCAGCCAAGCAGGTCTAGCGGGAGTCGAGCAGTTCTTC
TRBV7-2,NA,NA,TRBJ2-7,CASSLEVSYEQYF,TGTGCCAGCAGCTTGGAGGTCTCCTACGAGCAGTACTTC
TRBV7-9,NA,NA,TRBJ2-5,CASSGRVSAQYF,TGTGCCAGCAGCGGCAGGGTGAGCGCCCAGTACTTC
TRBV6-2/TRBV6-3,TRBD2,NA,TRBJ2-3,CASSLAGDTQYF,TGTGCCAGCAGCCTAGCGGGAGATACGCAGTATTTT
TRBV20-1,NA,NA,TRBJ2-3,CSASDSGTDTQYF,TGCAGTGCTAGTGACAGCGGCACAGATACGCAGTATTTT
TRBV3-1/TRBV3-2,NA,NA,TRBJ1-1,CASSQVANTEAFF,TGTGCCAGCAGCCAAGTCGCAAACACTGAAGCTTTCTTT
TRBV28,NA,NA,TRBJ1-5,CASASGQPVNSNQPQHF,TGTGCCAGCGCTTCAGGACAGCCCGTTAATAGCAATCAGCCCCAGCATTTT
TRBV7-8,NA,NA,TRBJ1-3,CASSAGSGYTIYF,TGTGCCAGCAGCGCAGGGTCAGGATACACCATATATTTT
TRBV30,TRBD1,NA,TRBJ2-1,CAWNAGTGARNEQFF,TGTGCCTGGAACGCTGGGACAGGGGCGAGGAATGAGCAGTTCTTC
TRBV29-1,NA,NA,TRBJ1-1,CSVTGFGNTEAFF,TGCAGCGTTACAGGGTTTGGAAACACTGAAGCTTTCTTT
TRBV2,NA,NA,TRBJ1-1,CASSLERNTEAFF,TGTGCCAGCAGTCTTGAGAGGAACACTGAAGCTTTCTTT
TRBV5-1,NA,NA,TRBJ2-1,CASSLGQENNEQFF,TGCGCCAGCAGCTTGGGTCAGGAAAACAATGAGCAGTTCTTC
TRBV10-2,NA,once,TRBJ1-4,CASSDREINEKLFF,TGCGCCAGCAGTGACCGGGAGATTAATGAAAAACTGTTTTTT
TRBV11-3,TRBD1,NA,TRBJ2-3,CASSLQGAGEDTQYF,TGTGCCAGCAGCCTACAGGGGGCGGGGGAAGATACGCAGTATTTT
TRBV2,TRBD1,once,TRBJ2-7,CASVDDRGLDEQYF,TGTGCCAGCGTCGATGACAGGGGGCTCGACGAGCAGTACTTC
TRBV5-1,TRBD1,NA,TRBJ2-7,CATLKTGRHEQYF,TGCGCCACCCTTAAGACAGGGCGACACGAGCAGTACTTC
TRBV6-5,NA,NA,TRBJ2-1,CASSYSGGNSYNEQFF,TGTGCCAGCAGTTACTCTGGCGGGAACTCCTACAATGAGCAGTTCTTC
TRBV11-3,NA,NA,TRBJ2-2,CASSLESFGLTTGELFF,TGTGCCAGCAGCTTAGAAAGTTTTGGTTTAACCACCGGGGAGCTGTTTTTT
TRBV7-6,NA,NA,TRBJ2-2,CASSFKQVNTGELFF,TGTGCCAGCAGCTTTAAACAGGTTAACACCGGGGAGCTGTTTTTT
TRBV5-1,TRBD1,NA,TRBJ1-1,CASSLGTGGSFTEAFF,TGCGCCAGCAGCTTGGGGACAGGGGGCAGTTTCACTGAAGCTTTCTTT
TRBV13,TRBD2,NA,TRBJ2-1,CASSLEAGTSGSNEQFF,TGTGCCAGCAGCTTAGAAGCCGGGACTAGCGGGAGCAATGAGCAGTTCTTC
TRBV2,NA,NA,TRBJ1-6,CASSAYRVSGSPLHF,TGTGCCAGCAGTGCGTACAGGGTCTCGGGTTCACCCCTCCACTTT
TRBV5-5,NA,NA,TRBJ2-3,CASSLAVSDGDTQYF,TGTGCCAGCAGCTTGGCCGTCTCGGATGGGGATACGCAGTATTTT
TRBV5-1,TRBD1,few,TRBJ1-1,CASSPTGENTEAFF,TGCGCCAGCAGCCCTACAGGGGAGAACACTGAAGCTTTCTTT
TRBV11-2,NA,NA,TRBJ2-3,CASSLNGGQTQYF,TGTGCCAGCAGCTTAAACGGGGGTCAAACGCAGTATTTT
TRBV19,TRBD1,NA,TRBJ1-3,CASSVDRASGNTIYF,TGTGCCAGTAGTGTGGACAGGGCCTCTGGAAACACCATATATTTT
TRBV6-5,NA,NA,TRBJ1-2,CASLGVDPNYGYTF,TGTGCCAGCTTAGGCGTGGACCCAAACTATGGCTACACCTTC
TRBV11-2,NA,few,TRBJ2-4,CASSPRGSGTQNIQYF,TGTGCCAGCAGCCCTAGGGGGTCGGGCACCCAAAACATTCAGTACTTC
TRBV10-2,TRBD1,NA,TRBJ1-4,CASRDRAVEKLFF,TGCGCCAGCAGAGACAGGGCTGTGGAAAAACTGTTTTTT
TRBV6-1,NA,NA,TRBJ2-5,CASSETQLGTQYF,TGTGCCAGCAGTGAAACTCAGCTTGGGACCCAGTACTTC
TRBV4-1,NA,NA,TRBJ1-4,CASSQERGLANEKLFF,TGCGCCAGCAGCCAAGAGAGGGGTTTGGCTAATGAAAAACTGTTTTTT
TRBV6-1,TRBD1,once,TRBJ2-2,CASSERRLGTGVTGELFF,TGTGCCAGCAGTGAAAGGAGGTTAGGGACAGGGGTCACCGGGGAGCTGTTTTTT
TRBV6-6,NA,NA,TRBJ1-3,CASSPRSGSWGSGNTIYF,TGTGCCAGCAGTCCCAGGAGTGGCTCCTGGGGCTCTGGAAACACCATATATTTT
TRBV2,NA,NA,TRBJ1-2,CASSVGAGTGYTF,TGTGCCAGCAGTGTAGGGGCGGGGACCGGCTACACCTTC
TRBV2,NA,NA,TRBJ1-1,CASSVRGGAFF,TGTGCCAGCAGTGTTCGGGGGGGAGCTTTCTTT
TRBV6-5,TRBD1,once,TRBJ1-2,CASSSRTGALGYTF,TGTGCCAGCAGTTCCCGGACAGGGGCTTTGGGCTACACCTTC
TRBV7-2,NA,NA,TRBJ2-2,CASSSRVPGELFF,TGTGCCAGCAGCTCTAGAGTTCCCGGGGAGCTGTTTTTT
TRBV5-6,NA,few,TRBJ1-2,CASSPPGSWDGYTF,TGTGCCAGCAGCCCCCCCGGGTCTTGGGATGGCTACACCTTC
TRBV29-1,NA,NA,TRBJ1-5,CSQGNQPQHF,TGCAGCCAGGGAAACCAGCCCCAGCATTTT
TRBV5-5,NA,NA,TRBJ1-4,CASSAGPKGNEKLFF,TGTGCCAGCAGCGCGGGCCCAAAGGGGAATGAAAAACTGTTTTTT
TRBV27,TRBD2,once,TRBJ2-7,CASSPSTSARTYEQYF,TGTGCCAGCAGTCCGTCTACTAGCGCCCGGACCTACGAGCAGTACTTC
TRBV28,NA,NA,TRBJ2-3,CASSLSKFPDTQYF,TGTGCCAGCAGTTTATCTAAATTTCCAGATACGCAGTATTTT
TRBV7-2,NA,once,TRBJ2-5,CASSLARQGLGETQYF,TGTGCCAGCAGCTTAGCCCGGCAAGGGTTGGGAGAGACCCAGTACTTC
TRBV10-3,TRBD2,once,TRBJ2-5,CAHGEGSKTQYF,TGTGCCCACGGGGAGGGATCAAAGACCCAGTACTTC
TRBV19,TRBD2,NA,TRBJ2-2,CATRLAGGPNTGELFF,TGTGCCACCAGACTAGCGGGAGGACCGAACACCGGGGAGCTGTTTTTT
TRBV2,NA,NA,TRBJ2-7,CASNQEVEQYF,TGTGCCAGCAATCAAGAGGTGGAGCAGTACTTC